This T cell receptor beta chain was found in a study of beta chain features in type 1 diabetes. A sort by CD45RO/CCR7/CD25/CD127/CD95/CD27 yielded CD4+ naive, central memory, regulatory and stem cell-like memory cells. This clone has more than one count but fewer than ten. Its antigen is not known. Notes on the study in general: Shortening that was moderate but significant affected the TCRB CDR3s of Type 1 diabetes patients in all four CD4+ subsets. Shorter templates might be favored by PCR, equally in patients and controls. Insertions were fewer and deletions more numerous at VDJ junctions in type 1 diabetes patients. Possibly, sequencing cDNA over-represented cells that had high TCR expression levels.

Germline V gives CDR1 SQVTM, CDR2 ANQGSEA. This CDR3 is built from 11 residues. Trimming took off 7 bases at V and 6 bases at J, with 12 bases between the two ends. Of the isolated RNA, all was reverse transcribed, and so the sequenced material was expressed TCRB transcripts. Repertoires were generated with immunoSEQ multiplex PCR, while TCRdb's copy carries only in-frame clones and drops some. The repertoire holds 350,000 to 450,000 clones, with over 10% as singletons. The rearrangement uses TRBV29-1 and TRBJ1-2; tentatively, D is TRBD1 (6 bases). This sequence originates from a woman younger than 30 with type 1 diabetes. The sample taken for sequencing was naive CD4+ T cells from blood. In nucleotides, the CDR3 is TGCAGCGGAACAGGGTACAATGGCTACACCTTC. It specifies CSGTGYNGYTF.